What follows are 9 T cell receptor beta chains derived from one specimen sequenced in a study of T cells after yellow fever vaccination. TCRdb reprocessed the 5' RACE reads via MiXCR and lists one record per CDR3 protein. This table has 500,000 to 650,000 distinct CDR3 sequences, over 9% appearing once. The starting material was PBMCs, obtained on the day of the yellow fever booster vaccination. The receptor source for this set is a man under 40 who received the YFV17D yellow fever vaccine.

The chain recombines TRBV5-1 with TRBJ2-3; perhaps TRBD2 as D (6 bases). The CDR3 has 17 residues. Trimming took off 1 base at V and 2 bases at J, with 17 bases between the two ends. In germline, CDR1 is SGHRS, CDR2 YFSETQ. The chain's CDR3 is CASSLRGGTAHTDTQYF. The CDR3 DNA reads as TGCGCCAGCAGCTTGAGGGGCGGGACGGCACACACAGATACGCAGTATTTT.

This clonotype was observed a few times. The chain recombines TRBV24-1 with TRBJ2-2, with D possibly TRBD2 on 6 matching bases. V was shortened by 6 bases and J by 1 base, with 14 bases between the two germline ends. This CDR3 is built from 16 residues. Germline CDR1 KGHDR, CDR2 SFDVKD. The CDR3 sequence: CATSRNSGGNTGELFF. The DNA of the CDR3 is TGTGCCACCAGTCGGAATAGCGGAGGGAACACCGGGGAGCTGTTTTTT.

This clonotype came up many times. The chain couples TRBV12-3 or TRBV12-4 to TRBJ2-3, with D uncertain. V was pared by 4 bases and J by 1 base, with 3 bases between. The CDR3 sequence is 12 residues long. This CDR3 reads CASSYGTDTQYF. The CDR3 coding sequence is TGTGCCAGCAGTTACGGCACAGATACGCAGTATTTT.

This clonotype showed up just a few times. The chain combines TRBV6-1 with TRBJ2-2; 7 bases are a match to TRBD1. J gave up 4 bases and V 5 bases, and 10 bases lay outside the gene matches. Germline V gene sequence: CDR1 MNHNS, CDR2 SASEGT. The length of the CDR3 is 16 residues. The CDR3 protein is CASSRYRGVSTGELFF. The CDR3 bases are TGTGCCAGCAGTAGATACAGGGGAGTGAGCACCGGGGAGCTGTTTTTT.

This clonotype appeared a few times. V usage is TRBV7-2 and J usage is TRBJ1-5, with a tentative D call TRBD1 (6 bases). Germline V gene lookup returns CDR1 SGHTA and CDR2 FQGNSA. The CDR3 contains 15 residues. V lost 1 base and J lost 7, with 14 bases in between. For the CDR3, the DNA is TGTGCCAGCAGCTTAGAGCAGGGGCGAGGGCAGCCCCAGCATTTT. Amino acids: CASSLEQGRGQPQHF.

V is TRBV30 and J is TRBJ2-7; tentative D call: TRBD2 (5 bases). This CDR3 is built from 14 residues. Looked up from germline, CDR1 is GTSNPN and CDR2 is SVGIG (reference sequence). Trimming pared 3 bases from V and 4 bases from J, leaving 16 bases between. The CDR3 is CAWRNPGSGYEQYF. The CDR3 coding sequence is TGTGCCTGGAGAAATCCGGGAAGCGGATACGAGCAGTACTTC. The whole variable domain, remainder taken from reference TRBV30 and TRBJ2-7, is SQTIHQWPATLVQPVGSPLSLECTVEGTSNPNLYWYRQAAGRGLQLLFYSVGIGQISSEVPQNLSASRPQDRQFILSSKKLLLSDSGFYLCAWRNPGSGYEQYFGPGTRLTVT.

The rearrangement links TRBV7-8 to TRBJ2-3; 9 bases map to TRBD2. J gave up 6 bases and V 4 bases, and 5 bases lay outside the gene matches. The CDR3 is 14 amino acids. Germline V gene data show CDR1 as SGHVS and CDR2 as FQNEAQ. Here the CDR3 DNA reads TGTGCCAGCAGCTCAATAGCGGGAGCCGATACGCAGTATTTT. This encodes CASSSIAGADTQYF. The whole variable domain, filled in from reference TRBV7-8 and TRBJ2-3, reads GAGVSQSPRYKVAKRGQDVALRCDPISGHVSLFWYQQALGQGPEFLTYFQNEAQLDKSGLPSDRFFAERPEGSVSTLKIQRTQQEDSAVYLCASSSIAGADTQYFGPGTRLTVL.

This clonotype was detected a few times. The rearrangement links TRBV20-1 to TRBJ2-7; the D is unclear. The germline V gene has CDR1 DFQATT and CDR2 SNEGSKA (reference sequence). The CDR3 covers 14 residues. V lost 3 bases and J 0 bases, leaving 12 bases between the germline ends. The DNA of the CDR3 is TGCAGTGCTAGCCCCTACCCCGGCTCCTACGAGCAGTACTTC. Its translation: CSASPYPGSYEQYF.

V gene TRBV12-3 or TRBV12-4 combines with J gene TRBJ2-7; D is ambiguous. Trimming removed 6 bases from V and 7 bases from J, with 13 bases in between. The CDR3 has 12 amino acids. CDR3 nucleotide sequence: TGTGCCAGCAGCTCAGACGTGGGGGAGCAGTACTTC. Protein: CASSSDVGEQYF.